Each of the 14 T cell receptor beta chains below was sequenced from the same sample in a study of blood T cell repertoires in COVID-19. Profiled with immunoSEQ multiplex PCR; TCRdb holds only in-frame clones, not every one. Of under 200,000 clones in the sample, over 90% were seen once. Sequenced sample: peripheral blood. The receptors here all came from a man aged 50-59 years with acute or convalescent COVID-19.

The chain's CDR3 is CASSPSPRLAGWGDTQYF. As DNA, the CDR3 is TGTGCCAGCAGCCCAAGTCCCCGACTAGCGGGATGGGGAGATACGCAGTATTTT. The chain has TRBV13 and TRBJ2-3, with 11 bases matching TRBD2. The CDR3 extends over 18 amino acids. V lost 5 bases, J lost 5 bases, and 15 bases stayed unmatched. From germline, CDR1 is PRHDT and CDR2 FYEKMQ (reference sequence).

The chain uses TRBV11-2 and TRBJ2-1, with 9 bases identical to TRBD1. Germline CDR1 reads SGHAT; CDR2 reads FQNNGV. V lost 1 base and J lost 4; bases outside the gene matches: 5. This CDR3 has 16 amino acids. CDR3 residues: CASSLAGTGFYNEQFF. CDR3 DNA: TGTGCCAGCAGCTTAGCCGGGACAGGGTTTTACAATGAGCAGTTCTTC.

The chain employs TRBV7-6 and TRBJ2-7; possibly TRBD1 for D (5 bases). Trimming left V 2 bases short and J 2 bases short, with 22 bases between. This CDR3 spans 18 amino acids. Per the germline V gene, CDR1 is SGHVS and CDR2 is FNYEAQ. CDR3 nucleotides: TGTGCCAGCAGCTTAAAAATCCCCAGTGCAGGGTCCACCTACGAGCAGTACTTC. It encodes CASSLKIPSAGSTYEQYF. Full variable domain (missing parts from reference TRBV7-6 and TRBJ2-7): GAGVSQSPRYKVTKRGQDVALRCDPISGHVSLYWYRQALGQGPEFLTYFNYEAQQDKSGLPNDRFSAERPEGSISTLTIQRTEQRDSAMYRCASSLKIPSAGSTYEQYFGPGTRLTVT.

The CDR3 nucleotides are TGTGCCAGCAAAAGACAGGGAGGACCCAATGAGCAGTTCTTC. Translation gives CASKRQGGPNEQFF. The chain has TRBV2 and TRBJ2-1; perhaps TRBD1 as D (7 bases). CDR1 and CDR2 (germline): SNHLY, FYNNEI. The CDR3 consists of 14 residues. V lost 7 bases to trimming and J lost 6 bases, with 16 bases between them.

In DNA form, the CDR3 reads TGTGCCAGCAGTTATCGGGGGGGCCCGGGCACCGGGGAGCTGTTTTTT. Residues: CASSYRGGPGTGELFF. The chain recombines TRBV6-5 with TRBJ2-2; TRBD2 matches 8 bases. The CDR3 has 16 residues. V trimming: 3 bases; J trimming: 4 bases; junction bases outside the gene matches: 7. Per germline, CDR1 MNHEY and CDR2 SVGAGI.

V and J are TRBV7-2 and TRBJ2-7; D is undetermined. Deletions cut 5 bases from V and 2 bases from J, with 16 bases between. Germline V gene lookup returns CDR1 SGHTA and CDR2 FQGNSA. This CDR3 spans 15 amino acids. Here the CDR3 DNA reads TGTGCCAGCAGCCCAACACACTCGGGTCCCTACGAGCAGTACTTC. Translating it yields CASSPTHSGPYEQYF.

The gene calls are TRBV18 and TRBJ2-6; tentative D call: TRBD2 (5 bases). Trimming took off 3 bases at V and 0 bases at J, with 9 bases between the two ends. The CDR3 sequence is 16 residues long. Germline V gives CDR1 KGHSH, CDR2 LQKENI. CDR3 sequence reads: CASSPGGSSGANVLTF. The CDR3 region has the DNA TGTGCCAGCTCACCCGGAGGATCCTCTGGGGCCAACGTCCTGACTTTC.

The rearrangement joins TRBV5-4 to TRBJ1-2, with D maybe TRBD1 (6 bases). The CDR3 totals 14 residues. V lost 0 bases and J lost 4, with 10 bases in between. Per germline, CDR1 SGHNT and CDR2 YYREEE (reference sequence). Here the CDR3 reads CASSLVGGSYGYTF. For the CDR3, the DNA is TGTGCCAGCAGCTTGGTAGGGGGTTCCTATGGCTACACCTTC.

The gene calls are TRBV12-3 or TRBV12-4 and TRBJ1-1; 7 bases match TRBD1. V lost 3 bases, J lost 8 bases, and 6 bases stayed unmatched. This CDR3 is built from 13 residues. CDR3 DNA: TGTGCCAGCAGTTTCGACCGGGACAGAGAAGCTTTCTTT. This sequence encodes CASSFDRDREAFF.

The V gene is TRBV2, the J gene TRBJ2-3; D remains unclear. The CDR3 covers 12 residues. Germline V CDR1 and CDR2: SNHLY, FYNNEI. V was trimmed by 7 bases and J by 3 bases, leaving 8 bases between them. The CDR3 sequence: CASTPITDTQYF. The CDR3 bases are TGTGCCAGCACCCCCATTACAGATACGCAGTATTTT.

V gene TRBV7-7 combines with J gene TRBJ2-1; D not resolved. The CDR3 extends over 15 amino acids. V gave up 4 bases and J gave up 0 bases, with 10 bases separating them. Looked up from germline, CDR1 is SSHAT and CDR2 is FNYEAQ (reference sequence). The CDR3 DNA is TGTGCCAGCAGCTCGCAACAGAGCTCCTACAATGAGCAGTTCTTC. It specifies CASSSQQSSYNEQFF. The variable domain in full, with the rest retrieved from reference TRBV7-7 and TRBJ2-1, is GAGVSQSPRYKVTKRGQDVTLRCDPISSHATLYWYQQALGQGPEFLTYFNYEAQPDKSGLPSDRFSAERPEGSISTLTIQRTEQRDSAMYRCASSSQQSSYNEQFFGPGTRLTVL.

The chain employs TRBV27 and TRBJ1-5; TRBD1 might be the D (6 bases). V dropped 6 bases and J dropped 2 bases, with 20 bases sitting between them. This CDR3 spans 17 amino acids. Germline V CDR1 and CDR2: MNHEY, SMNVEV (reference sequence). The CDR3 nucleotides read TGTGCCAGCAGCGAGACACCGGGGGCGGGGGGCAATCAGCCCCAGCATTTT. Residues: CASSETPGAGGNQPQHF.

J is TRBJ1-5 and V is TRBV15; D unclear. V was pared by 5 bases and J by 0 bases, with 8 bases between. Germline CDR1 LNHNV, CDR2 YYDKDF (reference sequence). The CDR3 spans 14 residues. CDR3 sequence reads: CATSQMYSNQPQHF. The CDR3 nucleotides read TGTGCCACCAGCCAGATGTATAGCAATCAGCCCCAGCATTTT.

The rearrangement joins TRBV27 to TRBJ1-2; 8 positions agree with TRBD1. The germline gives CDR1 MNHEY, CDR2 SMNVEV (reference sequence). The CDR3 runs to 17 residues. J gave up 8 bases and V 5 bases, and 19 bases lay outside the gene matches. The CDR3 loop reads CASSGTFGQGRREGYTF. CDR3 in DNA: TGTGCCAGCAGTGGAACCTTCGGACAGGGTCGGAGGGAGGGCTACACCTTC.